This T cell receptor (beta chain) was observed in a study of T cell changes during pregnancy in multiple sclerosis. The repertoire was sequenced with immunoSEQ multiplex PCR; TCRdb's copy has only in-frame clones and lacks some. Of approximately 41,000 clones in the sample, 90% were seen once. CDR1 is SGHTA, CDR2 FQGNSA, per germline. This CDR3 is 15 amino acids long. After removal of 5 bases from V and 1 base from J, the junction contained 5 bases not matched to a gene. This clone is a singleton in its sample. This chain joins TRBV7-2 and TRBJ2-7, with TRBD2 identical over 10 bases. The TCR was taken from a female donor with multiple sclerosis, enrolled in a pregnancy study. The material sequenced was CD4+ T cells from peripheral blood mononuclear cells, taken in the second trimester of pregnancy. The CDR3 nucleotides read TGTGCCAGCAGCCGTGGGGGACTAGCGTCCTACGAGCAGTACTTC. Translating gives CASSRGGLASYEQYF.